Listed here is a single TCR beta chain. Germline CDR1 MDHEN, CDR2 SYDVKM. CDR3 length equals 14 residues. V was trimmed by 2 bases and J by 0 bases, leaving 8 bases between them. These data come from a study of blood T cell repertoires in COVID-19. Study in general: Samples of COVID-19 (acute and convalescent) were obtained from the United States, Italy and Spain. Sources were T cells, B-cell-depleted T cells, or PBMCs; the material itself was cDNA or gDNA.

Original analysis: Estimates of nucleated cell counts were drawn from the amplification of reference gene primers. TCRdb keeps only in-frame clones here, not all; method: immunoSEQ multiplex PCR. From that table come the V and J calls and clone size; the DNA was used to work out D and trimming. The top ten clones hold around 4.4% of a sample with 400,000 to 550,000 clones, around 89% of them seen once. V is TRBV28 and J is TRBJ2-7, with a weak D call TRBD2 (5 bases). The TCR sequence derives from a woman in her twenties or thirties with acute or convalescent COVID-19. Specimen: peripheral blood. The CDR3 nucleotides read TGTGCCAGCAGTTTAAGCGGAAACTCCTACGAGCAGTACTTC. Its protein product is CASSLSGNSYEQYF.